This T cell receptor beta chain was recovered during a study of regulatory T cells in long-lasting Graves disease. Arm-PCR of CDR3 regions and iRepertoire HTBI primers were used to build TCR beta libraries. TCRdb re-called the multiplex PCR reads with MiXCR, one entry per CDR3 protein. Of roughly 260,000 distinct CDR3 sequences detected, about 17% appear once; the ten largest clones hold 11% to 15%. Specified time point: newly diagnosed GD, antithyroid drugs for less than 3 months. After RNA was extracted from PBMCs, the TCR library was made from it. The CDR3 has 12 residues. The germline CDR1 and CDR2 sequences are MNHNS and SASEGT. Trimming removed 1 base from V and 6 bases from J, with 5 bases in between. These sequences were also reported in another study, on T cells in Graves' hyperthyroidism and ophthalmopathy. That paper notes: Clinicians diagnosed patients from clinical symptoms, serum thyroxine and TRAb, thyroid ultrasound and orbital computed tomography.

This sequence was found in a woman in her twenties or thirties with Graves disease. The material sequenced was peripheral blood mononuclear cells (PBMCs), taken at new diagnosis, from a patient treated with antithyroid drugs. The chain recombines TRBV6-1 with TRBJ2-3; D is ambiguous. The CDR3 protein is CASSEVRDTQYF. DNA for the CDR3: TGTGCCAGCAGTGAAGTAAGGGATACGCAGTATTTT.